Listed below are T cell receptor beta chains from one sample, sequenced in a study of blood T cell repertoires in COVID-19. Sequencing used immunoSEQ multiplex PCR; TCRdb keeps in-frame clones, though not all of them. The repertoire holds about 280,000 clones, with around nine tenths as singletons. The material sequenced was peripheral blood. These receptors came from a woman aged 70-85 years with COVID-19, enrolled during active disease. Each CDR3 is given with its conserved first and last residue. The order of the fields is CDR3 length, clone size, V gene, J gene, CDR3 protein. The size entry is marked missing in some rows and otherwise reads once, few, many or a size class.

14	-	TRBV19	TRBJ1-2	CASSSPGGSYGYTF
15	-	TRBV9	TRBJ2-1	CASSRSGTSNNEQFF
15	-	TRBV6-5	TRBJ1-5	CASSRSRGVGQPQHF
15	-	TRBV6-5	TRBJ1-2	CASSYSPGGLDGYTF
15	-	TRBV21-1	TRBJ2-5	CASSSRDREGETQYF
17	once	TRBV28	TRBJ1-2	CASSTRQGPAFDVSYTF
16	-	TRBV7-9	TRBJ1-3	CASSPSGGSSGNTIYF
15	-	TRBV9	TRBJ2-1	CASSVRGGSYNEQFF
17	once	TRBV19	TRBJ2-2	CASSLRQGPTNTGELFF
15	once	TRBV6-5	TRBJ2-1	CASSSIGLTHNEQFF
15	many	TRBV2	TRBJ1-2	CASSGGQGPAYGYTF
16	-	TRBV5-1	TRBJ2-1	CASSSRLAGALGEQFF
17	-	TRBV21-1	TRBJ2-3	CASSKAEGMVGTDTQYF
13	few	TRBV2	TRBJ1-1	CASSDSRNTEAFF
16	-	TRBV18	TRBJ1-2	CASFTTGQGRIYGYTF
13	-	TRBV3-1/TRBV3-2	TRBJ1-2	CASSGDRGYGYTF
15	few	TRBV5-1	TRBJ1-4	CASSSTGGISEKLFF
14	-	TRBV7-9	TRBJ1-3	CASSSVQSGNTIYF
18	-	TRBV7-8	TRBJ2-5	CASSLSRFGGGTQETQYF
13	-	TRBV14	TRBJ1-1	CASSPLDRLGSFF
13	-	TRBV7-3	TRBJ2-7	CASSLGGGYEQYF
13	few	TRBV18	TRBJ2-7	CASSRDRGYEQYF
13	-	TRBV29-1	TRBJ2-4	CSADIVGGNIQYF
15	-	TRBV5-1	TRBJ2-7	CASSPSGTAVYEQYF
14	-	TRBV4-1	TRBJ1-1	CASSHGFLGDRAFF
13	-	TRBV12-3/TRBV12-4	TRBJ2-7	CASSWLRGDGQYF
16	-	TRBV12-5	TRBJ1-3	CASGADRGLGGNTIYF
14	-	TRBV7-2	TRBJ1-1	CASSLVLGGTEAFF
17	-	TRBV3-1/TRBV3-2	TRBJ2-1	CASSQYHAGQGRGEQFF
15	-	TRBV5-1	TRBJ1-6	CASSLVAGINSPLHF
14	-	TRBV18	TRBJ1-2	CASSLPGQSYGYTF
14	-	TRBV4-3	TRBJ1-1	CASSPGLLNTEAFF
13	-	TRBV6-6	TRBJ1-2	CASNQDSTYGYTF
15	-	TRBV21-1	TRBJ1-5	CADKGGQAGNQPQHF
14	-	TRBV5-6	TRBJ1-2	CASSLGLGAYGYTF
15	-	TRBV6-5	TRBJ2-6	CASSYSESGANVLTF
15	-	TRBV28	TRBJ1-1	CASSVTTGVSTEAFF
11	-	TRBV7-2	TRBJ2-2	CASSFNRELFF
14	-	TRBV15	TRBJ1-4	CATGLDRTNEKLFF
14	-	TRBV18	TRBJ2-5	CASSLALPQETQYF
13	-	TRBV5-4	TRBJ2-2	CASSLDSTGELFF
13	-	TRBV27	TRBJ2-3	CASSLSGIDTQYF
14	-	TRBV15	TRBJ1-1	CATSRGQGGVGAFF
15	once	TRBV3-1/TRBV3-2	TRBJ1-4	CASSQDAGVVRKLFF
15	-	TRBV3-1/TRBV3-2	TRBJ1-2	CASSLSTGRFRGYTF
16	-	TRBV3-1/TRBV3-2	TRBJ2-7	CASSQEGGAGKIGQYF
15	-	TRBV5-1	TRBJ2-1	CASSLSPGANNEQFF
14	-	TRBV6-5	TRBJ2-7	CASRRADTSSEQYF
14	-	TRBV2	TRBJ1-1	CASSSEGPGTEAFF
15	-	TRBV5-1	TRBJ2-7	CASSLGGTSGYEQYF
14	-	TRBV12-5	TRBJ2-2	CASGLGFEAGELFF
18	-	TRBV4-1	TRBJ2-3	CASSQELAGGGGGDTQYF
14	-	TRBV27	TRBJ2-1	CASSPRTGYNEQFF
11	-	TRBV6-5	TRBJ2-7	CASSHGQAEYF
15	-	TRBV7-9	TRBJ1-1	CASSLGRVRGTEAFF
11	-	TRBV2	TRBJ1-1	CASGPQGYAFF